These 3 T cell receptor beta chains were sequenced from one sample in a study of CD8 T cells in ankylosing spondylitis. TCRdb reanalysed the 5' RACE reads using MiXCR and keeps one entry per CDR3 protein. The data show roughly 200,000 distinct CDR3 sequences, around 13% seen once. Material: blood, either unsorted or a sorted T cell fraction (not recorded which). These receptors originate from a male donor with ankylosing spondylitis or in good health (not recorded which).

This clonotype appeared a single time. The chain has TRBV15 and TRBJ1-2; no reliable D call. Germline V gene data show CDR1 as LNHNV and CDR2 as YYDKDF (reference sequence). This CDR3 contains 13 residues. V lost 0 bases, J lost 8 bases, and 10 bases lay in between. The CDR3 region is CATSRDQSGGYTF. In DNA, the CDR3 is TGTGCCACCAGCAGAGATCAATCCGGAGGCTACACCTTC.

This clonotype was found a few times. The chain combines TRBV4-2 with TRBJ1-4; unclear D gene. The V gene's germline CDR1 is LGHNA and CDR2 YNFKEQ. CDR3 length: 15 amino acids. With 1 base removed from V and 5 bases from J, the gap between germline ends came to 11 bases. The CDR3, as DNA: TGTGCCAGCAGCCAAGTCCCGTCGGGAAATGAAAAACTGTTTTTT. Amino acid sequence: CASSQVPSGNEKLFF.

This sequence joins TRBV6-1 and TRBJ2-5; D perhaps matches TRBD1 (5 bases). V was shortened by 5 bases and J by 5 bases, with 15 bases between the two germline ends. Germline lookup yields CDR1 MNHNS and CDR2 SASEGT. This CDR3 spans 14 amino acids. CDR3 residues: CASSQKGNSETQYF. The CDR3 DNA sequence: TGTGCCAGCAGTCAAAAGGGGAATTCGGAGACCCAGTACTTC.